The rows below give T cell receptor beta chains drawn from one sample of a study of T cells in Graves' hyperthyroidism and ophthalmopathy. From the multiplex PCR reads, TCRdb called clonotypes with MiXCR, one entry per CDR3 protein. Among almost 500,000 distinct CDR3 sequences listed, 20% to 25% were seen once. The sequenced material came from blood. All receptors come from a woman between 70 and 85 years old with Graves' ophthalmopathy. CDR3s include the opening cysteine and the closing phenylalanine or tryptophan. The D gene is left open where the match is weak. A row's size may be missing; if present it is once, few, many or a size class.

CDR3 protein: CASSYRGGKFEDTQYF; CDR3 DNA: TGTGCCAGCAGTTACCGCGGGGGGAAGTTCGAGGATACGCAGTATTTT; D gene: TRBD2; J gene: TRBJ2-3; clone size: .; V gene: TRBV6-5
CDR3 protein: CATSTGGGDQPQHF; CDR3 DNA: TGTGCCACATCAACAGGGGGGGGGGATCAGCCCCAGCATTTT; D gene: TRBD1; J gene: TRBJ1-5; clone size: .; V gene: TRBV2
CDR3 protein: CASSQVSGYEQFF; CDR3 DNA: TGTGCCAGCAGCCAAGTCTCGGGCTATGAGCAGTTCTTC; D gene: .; J gene: TRBJ2-1; clone size: few; V gene: TRBV3-1
CDR3 protein: CASSPRQTNTGELFF; CDR3 DNA: TGTGCCAGTAGTCCACGACAGACGAACACCGGGGAGCTGTTTTTT; D gene: .; J gene: TRBJ2-2; clone size: few; V gene: TRBV19
CDR3 protein: CASSTDTDYGYTF; CDR3 DNA: TGTGCCAGCAGCACAGACACTGACTATGGCTACACCTTC; D gene: .; J gene: TRBJ1-2; clone size: .; V gene: TRBV3-1
CDR3 protein: CASRFASSYEQYF; CDR3 DNA: TGTGCCAGCAGGTTCGCGTCGAGTTACGAGCAGTACTTC; D gene: .; J gene: TRBJ2-7; clone size: .; V gene: TRBV5-6
CDR3 protein: CASSTDRSAGTQYF; CDR3 DNA: TGTGCCAGCTCAACGGACAGGTCCGCCGGTACGCAGTATTTT; D gene: TRBD1; J gene: TRBJ2-3; clone size: .; V gene: TRBV18
CDR3 protein: CSARSANKFNEKLFF; CDR3 DNA: TGCAGTGCTAGGTCTGCTAATAAATTCAATGAAAAACTGTTTTTT; D gene: .; J gene: TRBJ1-4; clone size: .; V gene: TRBV20-1
CDR3 protein: CASSYLGTGGLWNQPQHF; CDR3 DNA: TGTGCCAGCAGTTACCTCGGGACAGGGGGCTTATGGAATCAGCCCCAGCATTTT; D gene: TRBD1; J gene: TRBJ1-5; clone size: .; V gene: TRBV6-5
CDR3 protein: CASSRTGASNQPQHF; CDR3 DNA: TGCGCCAGCAGCAGGACAGGGGCTAGCAATCAGCCCCAGCATTTT; D gene: TRBD1; J gene: TRBJ1-5; clone size: .; V gene: TRBV5-1
CDR3 protein: CSAGGQAMNTEAFF; CDR3 DNA: TGCAGTGCTGGTGGACAGGCAATGAACACTGAAGCTTTCTTT; D gene: TRBD1; J gene: TRBJ1-1; clone size: many; V gene: TRBV20-1
CDR3 protein: CASRGSLADTQYF; CDR3 DNA: TGTGCCAGCAGGGGTTCCCTCGCAGATACGCAGTATTTT; D gene: .; J gene: TRBJ2-3; clone size: few; V gene: TRBV6-1
CDR3 protein: CASSFMWDTEAFF; CDR3 DNA: TGTGCCAGCAGCTTTATGTGGGACACTGAAGCTTTCTTT; D gene: .; J gene: TRBJ1-1; clone size: many; V gene: TRBV7-2
CDR3 protein: CASSPGRLAGVDEQYF; CDR3 DNA: TGTGCCAGCAGCCCAGGGAGACTAGCGGGAGTGGACGAGCAGTACTTC; D gene: TRBD2; J gene: TRBJ2-7; clone size: few; V gene: TRBV7-3
CDR3 protein: CAWRFQNQETQYF; CDR3 DNA: TGTGCCTGGAGGTTCCAGAATCAAGAGACCCAGTACTTC; D gene: .; J gene: TRBJ2-5; clone size: .; V gene: TRBV30
CDR3 protein: CASSFSGRLSYNEQFF; CDR3 DNA: TGTGCCAGCAGTTTTAGCGGGAGGCTCTCCTACAATGAGCAGTTCTTC; D gene: TRBD2; J gene: TRBJ2-1; clone size: many; V gene: TRBV27
CDR3 protein: CASSFKSEQPQHF; CDR3 DNA: TGTGCCAGCAGTTTTAAATCGGAGCAGCCCCAGCATTTT; D gene: .; J gene: TRBJ1-5; clone size: many; V gene: TRBV12-3/TRBV12-4
CDR3 protein: CSAFDRRSYEQYF; CDR3 DNA: TGCAGTGCCTTCGACCGAAGGTCCTACGAGCAGTACTTC; D gene: .; J gene: TRBJ2-7; clone size: .; V gene: TRBV20-1
CDR3 protein: CASSENERVTEAFF; CDR3 DNA: TGTGCCAGCAGCGAAAATGAACGGGTTACTGAAGCTTTCTTT; D gene: .; J gene: TRBJ1-1; clone size: .; V gene: TRBV9
CDR3 protein: CASSQGQGGEQFF; CDR3 DNA: TGTGCCAGCAGCCAAGGCCAAGGGGGTGAGCAGTTCTTC; D gene: .; J gene: TRBJ2-1; clone size: few; V gene: TRBV14
CDR3 protein: CASNQGGGNEAFF; CDR3 DNA: TGTGCCAGCAACCAAGGCGGGGGGAATGAAGCTTTCTTT; D gene: .; J gene: TRBJ1-1; clone size: many; V gene: TRBV12-3/TRBV12-4
CDR3 protein: CASSLAGGGVGELFF; CDR3 DNA: TGTGCCAGCAGCTTGGCTGGCGGGGGGGTCGGGGAGCTGTTTTTT; D gene: TRBD2; J gene: TRBJ2-2; clone size: .; V gene: TRBV11-3
CDR3 protein: CASSLSGDPDTQYF; CDR3 DNA: TGTGCCAGCAGCCTCTCAGGGGATCCAGATACGCAGTATTTT; D gene: .; J gene: TRBJ2-3; clone size: .; V gene: TRBV9
CDR3 protein: CASSPRQFQETQYF; CDR3 DNA: TGTGCCAGCAGCCCCAGACAGTTTCAAGAGACCCAGTACTTC; D gene: .; J gene: TRBJ2-5; clone size: .; V gene: TRBV11-2
CDR3 protein: CASSPLAGDRYEQYF; CDR3 DNA: TGTGCCAGCAGCCCACTAGCGGGAGACAGGTACGAGCAGTACTTC; D gene: TRBD2; J gene: TRBJ2-7; clone size: many; V gene: TRBV7-9
CDR3 protein: CAWSVGGETQYF; CDR3 DNA: TGTGCCTGGAGTGTAGGGGGAGAGACCCAGTACTTC; D gene: .; J gene: TRBJ2-5; clone size: .; V gene: TRBV30
CDR3 protein: CATSDPGGGQNYGYTF; CDR3 DNA: TGTGCCACCAGTGATCCAGGCGGGGGACAGAACTATGGCTACACCTTC; D gene: TRBD1; J gene: TRBJ1-2; clone size: few; V gene: TRBV24-1
CDR3 protein: CASSIDGRSSPYEKLFF; CDR3 DNA: TGTGCCAGTAGTATAGATGGGAGGAGTTCGCCTTATGAAAAACTGTTTTTT; D gene: .; J gene: TRBJ1-4; clone size: once; V gene: TRBV19
CDR3 protein: CASRGSDEQYF; CDR3 DNA: TGTGCCAGCCGCGGGAGCGACGAGCAGTACTTC; D gene: TRBD2; J gene: TRBJ2-7; clone size: many; V gene: TRBV2
CDR3 protein: CSAIDRGRSSYNEQFF; CDR3 DNA: TGCAGTGCTATAGACAGGGGGCGGAGCTCCTACAATGAGCAGTTCTTC; D gene: TRBD1; J gene: TRBJ2-1; clone size: few; V gene: TRBV20-1
CDR3 protein: CASSQERLSGNTIYF; CDR3 DNA: TGTGCCAGCAGCCAGGAGAGACTCTCTGGAAACACCATATATTTT; D gene: .; J gene: TRBJ1-3; clone size: .; V gene: TRBV3-1
CDR3 protein: CASSRVGGLETQYF; CDR3 DNA: TGTGCCAGCAGCCGTGTAGGGGGCCTAGAGACCCAGTACTTC; D gene: TRBD1; J gene: TRBJ2-5; clone size: .; V gene: TRBV14
CDR3 protein: CASSPPASREAFF; CDR3 DNA: TGTGCCAGCAGTCCCCCGGCGAGCCGCGAAGCTTTCTTT; D gene: .; J gene: TRBJ1-1; clone size: many; V gene: TRBV28
CDR3 protein: CASSLGPQDTQYF; CDR3 DNA: TGTGCCAGCAGCCTCGGACCCCAAGATACGCAGTATTTT; D gene: .; J gene: TRBJ2-3; clone size: many; V gene: TRBV12-3/TRBV12-4
CDR3 protein: CASDPQGGAYEQYF; CDR3 DNA: TGTGCCAGCGATCCACAGGGGGGGGCCTACGAGCAGTACTTC; D gene: .; J gene: TRBJ2-7; clone size: few; V gene: TRBV2
CDR3 protein: CASSFSGRRQETQYF; CDR3 DNA: TGTGCCAGCAGCTTCTCAGGGAGACGGCAAGAGACCCAGTACTTC; D gene: .; J gene: TRBJ2-5; clone size: many; V gene: TRBV7-2
CDR3 protein: CASSPGTSGFEQYF; CDR3 DNA: TGTGCCAGCAGCCCCGGGACTAGCGGGTTCGAGCAGTACTTC; D gene: TRBD2; J gene: TRBJ2-7; clone size: many; V gene: TRBV3-1
CDR3 protein: CASSLRGLGEAFF; CDR3 DNA: TGTGCCAGCAGTTTAAGGGGGCTGGGTGAAGCTTTCTTT; D gene: TRBD1; J gene: TRBJ1-1; clone size: many; V gene: TRBV12-3/TRBV12-4
CDR3 protein: CASRTSQGSNQPQHF; CDR3 DNA: TGTGCCAGCAGGACTTCACAGGGAAGCAATCAGCCCCAGCATTTT; D gene: .; J gene: TRBJ1-5; clone size: few; V gene: TRBV6-1
CDR3 protein: CATSESRFNEQFF; CDR3 DNA: TGTGCCACCAGTGAATCGCGGTTCAATGAGCAGTTCTTC; D gene: .; J gene: TRBJ2-1; clone size: few; V gene: TRBV24-1
CDR3 protein: CSARGGISNYGYTF; CDR3 DNA: TGCAGTGCTAGGGGGGGAATTTCTAACTATGGCTACACCTTC; D gene: .; J gene: TRBJ1-2; clone size: .; V gene: TRBV20-1
CDR3 protein: CASSSRGFANTEAFF; CDR3 DNA: TGTGCCAGCAGTTCCCGGGGATTTGCGAACACTGAAGCTTTCTTT; D gene: .; J gene: TRBJ1-1; clone size: .; V gene: TRBV28
CDR3 protein: CASARQGLDTQYF; CDR3 DNA: TGCGCCAGCGCAAGACAGGGGTTGGATACGCAGTATTTT; D gene: TRBD1; J gene: TRBJ2-3; clone size: few; V gene: TRBV10-1
CDR3 protein: CATSRDRPGIHQPQHF; CDR3 DNA: TGTGCCACCAGCAGAGATAGGCCCGGGATCCATCAGCCCCAGCATTTT; D gene: .; J gene: TRBJ1-5; clone size: few; V gene: TRBV15
CDR3 protein: CASSSNSYEQYF; CDR3 DNA: TGTGCCAGCAGCTCAAATTCCTACGAGCAGTACTTC; D gene: .; J gene: TRBJ2-7; clone size: many; V gene: TRBV13
CDR3 protein: CASSLEGTGVINEQFF; CDR3 DNA: TGTGCCAGCAGCTTAGAGGGGACAGGGGTGATCAATGAGCAGTTCTTC; D gene: TRBD1; J gene: TRBJ2-1; clone size: many; V gene: TRBV7-2
CDR3 protein: CASSAGDEKLFF; CDR3 DNA: TGCGCCAGCAGTGCGGGGGACGAAAAACTGTTTTTT; D gene: .; J gene: TRBJ1-4; clone size: .; V gene: TRBV5-1
CDR3 protein: CASSLVTGSNSPLHF; CDR3 DNA: TGCGCCAGCAGCTTGGTAACAGGGTCTAATTCACCCCTCCACTTT; D gene: .; J gene: TRBJ1-6; clone size: .; V gene: TRBV5-1
CDR3 protein: CAILDNGGASGYTF; CDR3 DNA: TGTGCCATCTTAGACAATGGAGGGGCCTCTGGCTACACCTTC; D gene: .; J gene: TRBJ1-2; clone size: .; V gene: TRBV10-3
CDR3 protein: CASRQANSHGYTF; CDR3 DNA: TGTGCCAGCAGACAAGCGAACAGTCATGGCTACACCTTC; D gene: .; J gene: TRBJ1-2; clone size: .; V gene: TRBV3-1
CDR3 protein: CASSPPRVQRTEAFF; CDR3 DNA: TGTGCCAGCTCACCACCCAGGGTTCAACGCACTGAAGCTTTCTTT; D gene: .; J gene: TRBJ1-1; clone size: .; V gene: TRBV18
CDR3 protein: CASRSTGGGSPLHF; CDR3 DNA: TGTGCCAGCAGGTCCACAGGGGGCGGGTCACCCCTCCACTTT; D gene: TRBD1; J gene: TRBJ1-6; clone size: .; V gene: TRBV6-1
CDR3 protein: CASKLDSSYEQYF; CDR3 DNA: TGTGCCAGCAAACTGGACAGCTCCTACGAGCAGTACTTC; D gene: .; J gene: TRBJ2-7; clone size: few; V gene: TRBV12-3/TRBV12-4
CDR3 protein: CASSSLGSEAYEQYF; CDR3 DNA: TGTGCCAGCTCATCTCTCGGATCCGAAGCCTACGAGCAGTACTTC; D gene: .; J gene: TRBJ2-7; clone size: few; V gene: TRBV18
CDR3 protein: CASSFLADSYEQYF; CDR3 DNA: TGCGCCAGCAGCTTCCTAGCGGACTCCTACGAGCAGTACTTC; D gene: TRBD2; J gene: TRBJ2-7; clone size: .; V gene: TRBV5-1
CDR3 protein: CSAREVAAFWGETQYF; CDR3 DNA: TGCAGTGCTAGAGAGGTAGCGGCCTTTTGGGGAGAGACCCAGTACTTC; D gene: .; J gene: TRBJ2-5; clone size: few; V gene: TRBV20-1
CDR3 protein: CASRLDRGQFGYTF; CDR3 DNA: TGTGCCAGCAGGTTAGACAGGGGGCAGTTTGGCTACACCTTC; D gene: TRBD1; J gene: TRBJ1-2; clone size: few; V gene: TRBV2
CDR3 protein: CSARDQSRGYGYTF; CDR3 DNA: TGCAGTGCTAGAGATCAGAGCAGGGGCTATGGCTACACCTTC; D gene: .; J gene: TRBJ1-2; clone size: .; V gene: TRBV20-1